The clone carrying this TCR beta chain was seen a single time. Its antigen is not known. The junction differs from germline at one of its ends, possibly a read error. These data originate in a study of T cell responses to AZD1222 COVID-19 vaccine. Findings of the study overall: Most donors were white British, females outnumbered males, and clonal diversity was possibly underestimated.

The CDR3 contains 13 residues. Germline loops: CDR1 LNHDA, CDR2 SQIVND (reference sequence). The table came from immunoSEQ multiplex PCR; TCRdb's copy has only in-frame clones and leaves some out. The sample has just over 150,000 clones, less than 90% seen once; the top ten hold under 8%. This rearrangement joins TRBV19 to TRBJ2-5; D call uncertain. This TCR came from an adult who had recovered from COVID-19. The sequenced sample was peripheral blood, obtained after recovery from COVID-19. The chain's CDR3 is CASSMTSQGTQYF. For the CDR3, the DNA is TGTGCCAGTAGTATGACATCCCAAGGGACCCAGTACTTC. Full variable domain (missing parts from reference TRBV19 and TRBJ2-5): DGGITQSPKYLFRKEGQNVTLSCEQNLNHDAMYWYRQDPGQGLRLIYYSQIVNDFQKGDIAEGYSVSREKKESFPLTVTSAQKNPTAFYLCASSMTSQGTQYFGPGTRLLVL.